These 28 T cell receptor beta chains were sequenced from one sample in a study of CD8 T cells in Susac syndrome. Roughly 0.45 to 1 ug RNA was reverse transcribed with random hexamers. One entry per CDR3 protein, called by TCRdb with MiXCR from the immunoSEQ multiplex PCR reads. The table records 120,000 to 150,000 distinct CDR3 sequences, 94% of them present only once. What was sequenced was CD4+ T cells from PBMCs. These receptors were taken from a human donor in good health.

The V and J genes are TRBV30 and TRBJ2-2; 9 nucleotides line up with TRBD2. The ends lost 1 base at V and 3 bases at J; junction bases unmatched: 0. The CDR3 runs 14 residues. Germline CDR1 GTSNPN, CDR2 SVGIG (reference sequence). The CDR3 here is CAWSGLADTGELFF. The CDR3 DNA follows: TGTGCCTGGAGTGGACTAGCGGACACCGGGGAGCTGTTTTTT.

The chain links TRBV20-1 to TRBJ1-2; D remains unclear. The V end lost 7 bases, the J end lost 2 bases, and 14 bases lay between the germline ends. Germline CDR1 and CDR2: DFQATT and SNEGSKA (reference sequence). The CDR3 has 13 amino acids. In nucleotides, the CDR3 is TGCAGTGTCCCGAAGTACCAAAACTATGGCTACACCTTC. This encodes CSVPKYQNYGYTF.

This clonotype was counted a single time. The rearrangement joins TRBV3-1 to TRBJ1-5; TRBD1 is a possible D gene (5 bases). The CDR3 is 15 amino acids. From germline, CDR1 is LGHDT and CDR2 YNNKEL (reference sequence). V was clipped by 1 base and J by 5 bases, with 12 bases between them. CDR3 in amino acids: CASSQASQGDQPQHF. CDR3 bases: TGTGCCAGCAGCCAAGCGTCACAAGGGGATCAGCCCCAGCATTTT.

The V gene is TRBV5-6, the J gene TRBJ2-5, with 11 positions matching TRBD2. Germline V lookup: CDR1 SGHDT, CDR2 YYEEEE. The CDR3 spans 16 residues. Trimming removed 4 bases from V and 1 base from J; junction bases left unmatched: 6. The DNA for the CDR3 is TGTGCCAGCAGCCCCTTAGGGACTAGCGGCCAAGAGACCCAGTACTTC. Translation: CASSPLGTSGQETQYF.

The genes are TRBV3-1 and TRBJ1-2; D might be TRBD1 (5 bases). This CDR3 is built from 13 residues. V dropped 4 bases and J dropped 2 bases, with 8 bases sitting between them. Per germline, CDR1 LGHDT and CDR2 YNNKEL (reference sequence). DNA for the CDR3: TGTGCCAGCAGCCCCGGGACCAACTATGGCTACACCTTC. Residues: CASSPGTNYGYTF.

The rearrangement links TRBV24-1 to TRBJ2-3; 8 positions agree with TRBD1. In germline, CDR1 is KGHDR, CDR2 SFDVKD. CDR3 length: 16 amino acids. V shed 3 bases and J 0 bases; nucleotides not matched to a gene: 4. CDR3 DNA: TGTGCCACCAGTGATCGGACAGGGCTTAGCACAGATACGCAGTATTTT. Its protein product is CATSDRTGLSTDTQYF.

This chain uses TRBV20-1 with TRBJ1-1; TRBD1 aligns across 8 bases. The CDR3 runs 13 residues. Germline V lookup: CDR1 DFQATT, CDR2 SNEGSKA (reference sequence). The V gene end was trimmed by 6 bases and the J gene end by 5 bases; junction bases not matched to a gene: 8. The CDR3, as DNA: TGCAGTGCCAGGGGGCCGAGTCGGACTGAAGCTTTCTTT. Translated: CSARGPSRTEAFF.

CDR3 protein: CASSTGLAGEQFF. Here the CDR3 DNA reads TGCGCCAGCAGCACCGGACTAGCGGGAGAGCAGTTCTTC. The rearrangement links TRBV5-1 to TRBJ2-1, with 12 bases lining up with TRBD2. The CDR3 runs to 13 residues. CDR1 SGHRS and CDR2 YFSETQ come from the germline V gene. J gave up 10 bases and V 4 bases, and 3 bases lay outside the gene matches.

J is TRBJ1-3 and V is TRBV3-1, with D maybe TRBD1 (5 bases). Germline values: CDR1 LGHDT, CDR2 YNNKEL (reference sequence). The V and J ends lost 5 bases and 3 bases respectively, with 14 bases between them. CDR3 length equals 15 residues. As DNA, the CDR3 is TGTGCCAGCAGCTCCCTTGCAGGGAGTGGAAACACCATATATTTT. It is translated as CASSSLAGSGNTIYF.

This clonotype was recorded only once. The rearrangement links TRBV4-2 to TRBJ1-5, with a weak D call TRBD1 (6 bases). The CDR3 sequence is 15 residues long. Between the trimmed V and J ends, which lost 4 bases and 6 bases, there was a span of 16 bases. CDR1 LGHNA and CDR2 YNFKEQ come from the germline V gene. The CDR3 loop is CASSLDGTKGQPQHF. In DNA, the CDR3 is TGTGCCAGCAGCCTAGACGGGACAAAAGGTCAGCCCCAGCATTTT.

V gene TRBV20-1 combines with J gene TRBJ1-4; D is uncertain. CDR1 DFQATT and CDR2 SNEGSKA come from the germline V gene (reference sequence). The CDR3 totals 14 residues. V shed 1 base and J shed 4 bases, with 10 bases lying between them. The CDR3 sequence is CSARGGLINEKLFF. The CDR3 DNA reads TGCAGTGCTAGAGGTGGCCTAATTAATGAAAAACTGTTTTTT.

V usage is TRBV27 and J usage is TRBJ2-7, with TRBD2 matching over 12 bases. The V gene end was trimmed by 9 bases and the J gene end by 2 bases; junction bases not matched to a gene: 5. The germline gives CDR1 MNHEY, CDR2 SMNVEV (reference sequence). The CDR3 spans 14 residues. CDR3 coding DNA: TGTGCCAGTGGACTAGCGGGACGGACCTACGAGCAGTACTTC. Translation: CASGLAGRTYEQYF.

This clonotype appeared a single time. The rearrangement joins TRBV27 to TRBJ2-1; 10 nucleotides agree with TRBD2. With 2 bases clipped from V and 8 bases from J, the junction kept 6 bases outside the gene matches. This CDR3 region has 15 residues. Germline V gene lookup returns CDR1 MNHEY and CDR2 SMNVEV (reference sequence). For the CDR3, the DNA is TGTGCCAGCAGTTTACCTAGCGGGAGTCAGGATGAGCAGTTCTTC. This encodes CASSLPSGSQDEQFF.

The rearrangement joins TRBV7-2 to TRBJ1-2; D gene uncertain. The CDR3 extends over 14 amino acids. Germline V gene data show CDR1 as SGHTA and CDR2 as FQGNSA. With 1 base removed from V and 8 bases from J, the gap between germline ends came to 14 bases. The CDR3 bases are TGTGCCAGCAGCTTAGGGCAGGTCCCTAGGGGCTACACCTTC. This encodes CASSLGQVPRGYTF.

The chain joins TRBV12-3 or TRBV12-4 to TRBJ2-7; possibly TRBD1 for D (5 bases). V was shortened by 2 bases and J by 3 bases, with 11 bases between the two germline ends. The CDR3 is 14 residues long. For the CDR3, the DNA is TGTGCCAGCAGTTTAAGGGGTGACGGCTACGAGCAGTACTTC. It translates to CASSLRGDGYEQYF.

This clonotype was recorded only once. The DNA of the CDR3 is TGCGCCAGCAGCTTGGTTGGGGCAGCCCAAGAGACCCAGTACTTC. Its protein product is CASSLVGAAQETQYF. The V gene is TRBV5-1, the J gene TRBJ2-5; a possible D gene is TRBD1 (5 bases). Germline V gene lookup returns CDR1 SGHRS and CDR2 YFSETQ. The CDR3 spans 15 residues. V gave up 0 bases and J gave up 1 base, with 10 bases separating them.

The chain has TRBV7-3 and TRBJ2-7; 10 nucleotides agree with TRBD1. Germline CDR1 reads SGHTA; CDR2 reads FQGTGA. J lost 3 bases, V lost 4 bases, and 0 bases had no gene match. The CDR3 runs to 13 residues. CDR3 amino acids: CASSWDRGYEQYF. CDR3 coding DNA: TGTGCCAGCAGCTGGGACAGGGGCTACGAGCAGTACTTC.

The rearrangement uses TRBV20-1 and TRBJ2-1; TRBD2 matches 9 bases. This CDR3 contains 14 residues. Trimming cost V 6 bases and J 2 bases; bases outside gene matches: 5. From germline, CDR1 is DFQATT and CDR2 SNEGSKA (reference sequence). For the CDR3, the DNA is TGCAGTGCCCCGGCTAGCGGGGCCTACAATGAGCAGTTCTTC. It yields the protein CSAPASGAYNEQFF.

This CDR3 reads CASRNNRGVGNQPQHF. CDR3 DNA: TGTGCCAGCAGGAACAACAGGGGGGTCGGCAATCAGCCCCAGCATTTT. The chain recombines TRBV6-2 or TRBV6-3 with TRBJ1-5; TRBD1 matches at 8 bases. V lost 6 bases to trimming and J lost 2 bases; unmatched junction nucleotides: 9. CDR1 MNHEY and CDR2 SVGEGT come from the germline V gene. The CDR3 extends over 16 amino acids.

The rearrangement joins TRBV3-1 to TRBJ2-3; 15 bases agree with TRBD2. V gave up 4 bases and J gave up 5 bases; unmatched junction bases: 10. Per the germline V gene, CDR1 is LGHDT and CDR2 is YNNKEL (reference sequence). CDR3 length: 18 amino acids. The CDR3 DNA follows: TGTGCCAGCAGCCTAAGAGGACTAGCGGGAGGGCAAGGAGATACGCAGTATTTT. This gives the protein CASSLRGLAGGQGDTQYF.

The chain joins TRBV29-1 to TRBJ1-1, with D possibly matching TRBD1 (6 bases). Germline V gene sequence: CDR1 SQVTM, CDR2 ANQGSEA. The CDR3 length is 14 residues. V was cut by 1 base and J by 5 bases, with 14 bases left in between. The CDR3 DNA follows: TGCAGCGTTGAAGTTCTCGGGGGCGAGACTGAAGCTTTCTTT. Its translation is CSVEVLGGETEAFF.

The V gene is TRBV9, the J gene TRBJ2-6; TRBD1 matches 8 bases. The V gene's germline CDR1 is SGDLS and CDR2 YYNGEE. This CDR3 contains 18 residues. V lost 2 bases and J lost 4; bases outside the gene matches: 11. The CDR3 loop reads CASSVGGQAVYGANVLTF. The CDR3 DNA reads TGTGCCAGCAGCGTTGGGGGACAGGCTGTCTACGGGGCCAACGTCCTGACTTTC.

DNA for the CDR3: TGTGCCTTGGCAGGTGGAAACACCATATATTTT. Translating gives CALAGGNTIYF. The J gene is TRBJ1-3, the V gene TRBV30; no reliable D call. V lost 7 bases and J lost 3, with 7 bases in between. Per the germline V gene, CDR1 is GTSNPN and CDR2 is SVGIG (reference sequence). The CDR3 covers 11 residues.

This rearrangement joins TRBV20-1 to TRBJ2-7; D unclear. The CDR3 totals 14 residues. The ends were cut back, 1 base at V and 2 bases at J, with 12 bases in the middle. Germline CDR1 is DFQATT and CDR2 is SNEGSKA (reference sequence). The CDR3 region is CSARVVTSPYEQYF. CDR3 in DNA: TGCAGTGCTAGAGTCGTGACTTCTCCCTACGAGCAGTACTTC.

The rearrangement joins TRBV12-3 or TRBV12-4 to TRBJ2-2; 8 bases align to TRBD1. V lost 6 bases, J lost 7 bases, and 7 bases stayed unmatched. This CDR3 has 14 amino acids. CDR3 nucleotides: TGTGCCAGCAGAATGACAGGGGAGGTCGGGGAGCTGTTTTTT. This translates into CASRMTGEVGELFF.

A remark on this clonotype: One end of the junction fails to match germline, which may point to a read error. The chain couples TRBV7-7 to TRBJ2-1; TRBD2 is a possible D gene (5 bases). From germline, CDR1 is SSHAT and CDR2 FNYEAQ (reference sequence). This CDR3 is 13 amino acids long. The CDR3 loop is CASSLEGDNEQFF. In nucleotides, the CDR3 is TGTGCTAGCAGCTTAGAGGGAGACAATGAGCAGTTCTTC.

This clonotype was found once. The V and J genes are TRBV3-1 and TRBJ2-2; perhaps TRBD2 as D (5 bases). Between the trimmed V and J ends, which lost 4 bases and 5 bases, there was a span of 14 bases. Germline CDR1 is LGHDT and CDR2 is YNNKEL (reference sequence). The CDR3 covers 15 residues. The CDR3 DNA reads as TGTGCCAGCAGCCCTAGAGACTACCTAACCGGGGAGCTGTTTTTT. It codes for CASSPRDYLTGELFF.

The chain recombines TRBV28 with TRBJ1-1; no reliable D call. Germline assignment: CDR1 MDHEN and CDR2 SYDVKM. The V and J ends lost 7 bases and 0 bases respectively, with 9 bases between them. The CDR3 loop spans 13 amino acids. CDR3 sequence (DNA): TGTGCCAGCACAAACCAAATGAACACTGAAGCTTTCTTT. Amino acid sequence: CASTNQMNTEAFF.